One and the same sample provided the 12 T cell receptor beta chains below, sequenced in a study of shared clonotypes between healthy human individuals. The method was immunoSEQ multiplex PCR; TCRdb's version includes in-frame clones alone and lacks a portion of them. The sample lists about 600,000 clones; roughly 79% were seen once. Sequenced: PBMCs. Every receptor here comes from a middle-aged woman in good health. Some clones in this sample may be carry-over from other donors' samples.

To note about this clone: A far larger clone is only one base removed, so a read error is likely. At the DNA level, this CDR3 is encoded by other sequences in the same sample as well. This rearrangement joins TRBV29-1 to TRBJ2-5; possibly TRBD2 for D (5 bases). The CDR3 runs to 12 residues. In germline, CDR1 is SQVTM, CDR2 ANQGSEA. The germline V and J ends were trimmed by 7 bases and 2 bases, with 11 bases remaining between them. CDR3 bases: TGCAGCGCCGGGGTGGGGCAAGAGACCCAGTACTTC. Translating gives CSAGVGQETQYF. Variable domain in full (rest from reference TRBV29-1 and TRBJ2-5): SAVISQKPSRDICQRGTSLTIQCQVDSQVTMMFWYRQQPGQSLTLIATANQGSEATYESGFVIDKFPISRPNLTFSTLTVSNMSPEDSSIYLCSAGVGQETQYFGPGTRLLVL.

This clone was detected only a few times. As DNA, the CDR3 is TGCGCCAGCAGCTTGGACAGTCCAGGGGCAGATACGCAGTATTTT. Protein sequence: CASSLDSPGADTQYF. V usage is TRBV5-1 and J usage is TRBJ2-3, with TRBD1 as a possible D gene (6 bases). The CDR3 spans 15 residues. V was clipped by 0 bases and J by 4 bases, with 12 bases between them. The germline gives CDR1 SGHRS, CDR2 YFSETQ.

The rearrangement joins TRBV19 to TRBJ1-2; D might be TRBD1 (6 bases). V lost 5 bases and J 6 bases, leaving 13 bases between the germline ends. The V gene's germline CDR1 is LNHDA and CDR2 SQIVND (reference sequence). This CDR3 spans 13 amino acids. Written as DNA, the CDR3 is TGTGCCAGTAGTCCAACAGGGAATGATGGCTACACCTTC. Translation gives CASSPTGNDGYTF.

This clone was detected ten times or more. The chain links TRBV5-1 to TRBJ1-2; tentative D call: TRBD1 (5 bases). V was cut by 4 bases and J by 8 bases, with 15 bases left in between. The CDR3 sequence is 13 residues long. Germline CDR1 reads SGHRS; CDR2 reads YFSETQ. CDR3 nucleotides: TGCGCCAGCAGCCCGGTCGGGGCACGGGGCTACACCTTC. It yields the protein CASSPVGARGYTF.

The chain uses TRBV18 and TRBJ1-5, with D hard to call. The CDR3 has 16 amino acids. Trimming removed 3 bases from V and 3 bases from J, with 15 bases in between. Looked up from germline, CDR1 is KGHSH and CDR2 is LQKENI. The CDR3 region is CASSPRLNSPNQPQHF. The CDR3 DNA follows: TGTGCCAGCTCACCCCGACTGAATTCCCCCAATCAGCCCCAGCATTTT.

V gene TRBV11-3 combines with J gene TRBJ2-2, with 15 bases lining up with TRBD2. V dropped 1 base and J dropped 5; count of bases not matched to a gene: 5. CDR3 size: 18 residues. Germline assignment: CDR1 SGHNT and CDR2 YENEEA. CDR3 in amino acids: CASSLGRTSGRETGELFF. CDR3 in DNA: TGTGCCAGCAGCTTAGGAAGGACTAGCGGGAGGGAAACCGGGGAGCTGTTTTTT.

The chain couples TRBV12-5 to TRBJ2-1; TRBD2 agrees at 8 bases. Germline V gene sequence: CDR1 LGHNT, CDR2 FRNRAP. The CDR3 sequence is 12 residues long. V shed 6 bases, J shed 9 bases, and the junction held 4 bases outside the gene matches. The CDR3 DNA is TGTGCTAGTGGAGGGCTAGCGGGTGAGCAGTTCTTC. Protein product: CASGGLAGEQFF.

This clone has a single count. As DNA, the CDR3 is TGTGCCAGCAGCTTAGGTGGGAAGTATGGCTACACCTTC. As protein: CASSLGGKYGYTF. The chain combines TRBV7-8 with TRBJ1-2; D is uncertain. Deletions cut 1 base from V and 5 bases from J, with 8 bases between. Germline V lookup: CDR1 SGHVS, CDR2 FQNEAQ. The CDR3 runs 13 residues.

The sample holds one count of this clone. The chain employs TRBV28 and TRBJ2-5; TRBD2 aligns across 12 bases. The germline CDR1 and CDR2 sequences are MDHEN and SYDVKM. This CDR3 contains 16 residues. V shed 5 bases, J shed 4 bases, and the junction held 8 bases outside the gene matches. The CDR3 DNA reads as TGTGCCAGCAGTCCTCGGCTAGCGGGAGGGGGAGAGACCCAGTACTTC. Its translation is CASSPRLAGGGETQYF.

CDR3 sequence: CAWSKRGQPYEQYF. Here the CDR3 DNA reads TGTGCCTGGAGTAAACGAGGTCAGCCCTACGAGCAGTACTTC. V and J are TRBV30 and TRBJ2-7; D gene ambiguous. This CDR3 contains 14 residues. The germline V gene encodes CDR1 GTSNPN and CDR2 SVGIG (reference sequence). The V and J ends lost 2 bases and 2 bases respectively, with 13 bases between them.

The chain links TRBV7-9 to TRBJ2-5; 14 bases are shared with TRBD2. After removal of 3 bases from V and 2 bases from J, the junction contained 5 bases not matched to a gene. The CDR3 loop spans 17 amino acids. Per the germline V gene, CDR1 is SEHNR and CDR2 is FQNEAQ (reference sequence). DNA for the CDR3: TGTGCCAGCAGCTTGGGACGGACTAGCGGGGGGCAAGAGACCCAGTACTTC. It yields the protein CASSLGRTSGGQETQYF.

This clone was counted many times. The chain has TRBV7-6 and TRBJ2-7, with 9 positions matching TRBD1. The junction had 6 bases not matched to a gene; V was cut back by 1 base and J by 2 bases. CDR1 and CDR2 (germline): SGHVS, FNYEAQ. This CDR3 has 16 amino acids. The CDR3: CASSLGDRAVPYEQYF. The CDR3 DNA follows: TGTGCCAGCAGCTTAGGGGACAGGGCAGTACCCTACGAGCAGTACTTC.